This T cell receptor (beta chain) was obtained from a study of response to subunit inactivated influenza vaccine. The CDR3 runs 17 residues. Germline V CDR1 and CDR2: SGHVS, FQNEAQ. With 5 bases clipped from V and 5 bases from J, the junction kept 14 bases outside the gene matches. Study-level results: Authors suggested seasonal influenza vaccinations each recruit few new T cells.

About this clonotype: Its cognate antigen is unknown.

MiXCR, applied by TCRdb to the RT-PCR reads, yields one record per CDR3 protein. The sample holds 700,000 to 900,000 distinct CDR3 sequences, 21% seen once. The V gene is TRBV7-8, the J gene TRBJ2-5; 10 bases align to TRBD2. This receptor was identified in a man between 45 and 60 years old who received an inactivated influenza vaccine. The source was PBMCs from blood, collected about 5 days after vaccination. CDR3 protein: CASSLRGSGRAPETQYF. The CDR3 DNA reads TGTGCCAGCAGCCTTAGGGGGAGCGGGAGGGCCCCTGAGACCCAGTACTTC. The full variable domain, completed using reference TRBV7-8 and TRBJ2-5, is GAGVSQSPRYKVAKRGQDVALRCDPISGHVSLFWYQQALGQGPEFLTYFQNEAQLDKSGLPSDRFFAERPEGSVSTLKIQRTQQEDSAVYLCASSLRGSGRAPETQYFGPGTRLLVL.